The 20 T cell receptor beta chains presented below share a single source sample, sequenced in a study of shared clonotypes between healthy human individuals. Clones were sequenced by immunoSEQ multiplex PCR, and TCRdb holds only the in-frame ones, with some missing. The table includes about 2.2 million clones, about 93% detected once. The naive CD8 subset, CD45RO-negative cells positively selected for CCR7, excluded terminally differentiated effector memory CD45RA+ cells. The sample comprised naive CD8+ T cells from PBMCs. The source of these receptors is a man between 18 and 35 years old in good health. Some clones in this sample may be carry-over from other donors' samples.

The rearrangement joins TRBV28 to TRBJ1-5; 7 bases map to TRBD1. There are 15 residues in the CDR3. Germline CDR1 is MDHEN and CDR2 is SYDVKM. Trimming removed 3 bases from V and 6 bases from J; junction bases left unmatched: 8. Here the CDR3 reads CASSFLMDRSQPQHF. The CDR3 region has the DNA TGTGCCAGCAGTTTTCTGATGGACAGGTCTCAGCCCCAGCATTTT.

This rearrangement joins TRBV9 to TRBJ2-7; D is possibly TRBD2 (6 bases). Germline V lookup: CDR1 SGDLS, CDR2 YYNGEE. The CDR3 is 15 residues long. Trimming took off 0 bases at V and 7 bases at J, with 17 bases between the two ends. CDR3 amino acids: CASSVVGTSLGEQYF. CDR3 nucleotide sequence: TGTGCCAGCAGCGTAGTCGGGACTTCTCTGGGAGAGCAGTACTTC.

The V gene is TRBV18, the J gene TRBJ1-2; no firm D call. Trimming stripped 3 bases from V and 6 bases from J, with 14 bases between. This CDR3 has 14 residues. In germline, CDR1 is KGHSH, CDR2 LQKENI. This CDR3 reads CASSPPSRGNGYTF. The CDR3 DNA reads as TGTGCCAGCTCACCTCCGAGTAGAGGGAATGGCTACACCTTC. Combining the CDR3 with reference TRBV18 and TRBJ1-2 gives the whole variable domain NAGVMQNPRHLVRRRGQEARLRCSPMKGHSHVYWYRQLPEEGLKFMVYLQKENIIDESGMPKERFSAEFPKEGPSILRIQQVVRGDSAAYFCASSPPSRGNGYTFGSGTRLTVV.

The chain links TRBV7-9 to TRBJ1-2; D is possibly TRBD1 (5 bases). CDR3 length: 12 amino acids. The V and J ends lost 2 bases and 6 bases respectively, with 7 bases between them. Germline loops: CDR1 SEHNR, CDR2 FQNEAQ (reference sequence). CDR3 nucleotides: TGTGCCAGCAGCTTAATGGGGGATGGCTACACCTTC. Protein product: CASSLMGDGYTF. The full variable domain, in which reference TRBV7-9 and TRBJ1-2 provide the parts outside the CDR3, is DTGVSQNPRHKITKRGQNVTFRCDPISEHNRLYWYRQTLGQGPEFLTYFQNEAQLEKSRLLSDRFSAERPKGSFSTLEIQRTEQGDSAMYLCASSLMGDGYTFGSGTRLTVV.

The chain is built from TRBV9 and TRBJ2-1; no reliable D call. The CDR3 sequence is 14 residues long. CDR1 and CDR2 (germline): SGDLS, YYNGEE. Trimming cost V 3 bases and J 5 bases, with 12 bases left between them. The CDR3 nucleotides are TGTGCCAGCAGCGACCCCCGAATCCACAATGAGCAGTTCTTC. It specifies CASSDPRIHNEQFF.

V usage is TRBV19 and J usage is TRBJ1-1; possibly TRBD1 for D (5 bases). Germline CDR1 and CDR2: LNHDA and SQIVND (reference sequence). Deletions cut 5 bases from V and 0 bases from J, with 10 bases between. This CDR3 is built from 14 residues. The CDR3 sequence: CASSAKGLNTEAFF. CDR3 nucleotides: TGTGCCAGTAGTGCCAAGGGGTTGAACACTGAAGCTTTCTTT.

This CDR3 is CASSYQPGQGPGNTIYF. The CDR3 bases are TGTGCCAGCAGTTACCAGCCGGGACAGGGTCCTGGAAACACCATATATTTT. V is TRBV27 and J is TRBJ1-3; 9 nucleotides align to TRBD1. There are 17 residues in the CDR3. The V gene's germline CDR1 is MNHEY and CDR2 SMNVEV (reference sequence). Trimming removed 4 bases from V and 2 bases from J; junction bases left unmatched: 9.

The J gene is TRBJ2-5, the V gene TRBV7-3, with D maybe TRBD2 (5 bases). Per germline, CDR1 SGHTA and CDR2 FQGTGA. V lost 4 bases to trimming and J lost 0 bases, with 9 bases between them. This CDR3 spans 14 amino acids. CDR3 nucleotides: TGTGCCAGCAGCTCTACGGGGTACCAAGAGACCCAGTACTTC. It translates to CASSSTGYQETQYF.

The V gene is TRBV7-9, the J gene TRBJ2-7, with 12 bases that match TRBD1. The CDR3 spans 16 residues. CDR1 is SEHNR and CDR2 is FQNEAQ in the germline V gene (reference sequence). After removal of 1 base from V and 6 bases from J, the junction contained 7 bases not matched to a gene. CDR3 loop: CASSLGRDRGPLEQYF. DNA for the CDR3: TGTGCCAGCAGCTTAGGCCGGGACAGGGGGCCTCTCGAGCAGTACTTC.

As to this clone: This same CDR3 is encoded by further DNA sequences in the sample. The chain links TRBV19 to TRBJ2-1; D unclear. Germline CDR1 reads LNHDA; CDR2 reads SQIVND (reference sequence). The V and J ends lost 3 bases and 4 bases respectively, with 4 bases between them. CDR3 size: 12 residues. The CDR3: CASSMLYNEQFF. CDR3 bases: TGTGCCAGTAGTATGCTATACAATGAGCAGTTCTTC.

The CDR3 reads CASSQAEGTGFGEQYF. Written as DNA, the CDR3 is TGCGCCAGCAGCCAAGCAGAGGGGACAGGGTTTGGGGAGCAGTACTTC. The V call is TRBV4-3, the J call TRBJ2-7; 9 positions agree with TRBD1. The V gene's germline CDR1 is LGHNA and CDR2 YSLEER. Trimming removed 1 base from V and 7 bases from J; junction bases left unmatched: 11. The CDR3 contains 16 residues.

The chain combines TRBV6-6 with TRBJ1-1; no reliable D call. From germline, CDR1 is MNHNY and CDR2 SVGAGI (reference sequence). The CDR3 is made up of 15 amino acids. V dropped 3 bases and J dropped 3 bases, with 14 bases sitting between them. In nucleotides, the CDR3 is TGTGCCAGCAGTTATAAAAAGGGTAGGGACACTGAAGCTTTCTTT. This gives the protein CASSYKKGRDTEAFF.

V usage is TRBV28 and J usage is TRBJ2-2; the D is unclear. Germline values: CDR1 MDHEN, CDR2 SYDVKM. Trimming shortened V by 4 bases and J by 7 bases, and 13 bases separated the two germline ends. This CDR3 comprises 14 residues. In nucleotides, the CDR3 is TGTGCCAGCAGTTCTGCCCCCCATTTCGGGGAGCTGTTTTTT. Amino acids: CASSSAPHFGELFF.

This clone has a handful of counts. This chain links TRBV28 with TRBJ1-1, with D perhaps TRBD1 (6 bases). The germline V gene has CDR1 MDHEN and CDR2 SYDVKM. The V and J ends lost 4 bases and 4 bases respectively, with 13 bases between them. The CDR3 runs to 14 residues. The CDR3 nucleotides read TGTGCCAGCAGTTCGGACAGCGAGGGCACTGAAGCTTTCTTT. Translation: CASSSDSEGTEAFF.

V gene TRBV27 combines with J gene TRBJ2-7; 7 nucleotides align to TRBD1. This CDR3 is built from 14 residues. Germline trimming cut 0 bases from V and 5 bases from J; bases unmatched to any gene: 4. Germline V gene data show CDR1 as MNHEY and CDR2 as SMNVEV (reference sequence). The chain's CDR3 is CASSLSTTGNEQYF. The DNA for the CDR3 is TGTGCCAGCAGTTTATCGACGACAGGGAACGAGCAGTACTTC.

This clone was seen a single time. Here the CDR3 DNA reads TGTGCCAGCAGCCCACCTTCGTATTCCGAGCAGTACTTC. It translates to CASSPPSYSEQYF. The chain uses TRBV6-6 and TRBJ2-7; D gene unclear. Germline assignment: CDR1 MNHNY and CDR2 SVGAGI (reference sequence). The CDR3 sequence is 13 residues long. Trimming took off 6 bases at V and 6 bases at J, with 15 bases between the two ends.

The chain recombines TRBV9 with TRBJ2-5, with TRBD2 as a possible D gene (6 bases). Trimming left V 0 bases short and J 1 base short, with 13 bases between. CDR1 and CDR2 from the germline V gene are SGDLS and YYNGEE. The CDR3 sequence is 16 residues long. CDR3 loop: CASSVEVSGTQETQYF. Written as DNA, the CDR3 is TGTGCCAGCAGCGTAGAAGTTAGCGGAACCCAAGAGACCCAGTACTTC.

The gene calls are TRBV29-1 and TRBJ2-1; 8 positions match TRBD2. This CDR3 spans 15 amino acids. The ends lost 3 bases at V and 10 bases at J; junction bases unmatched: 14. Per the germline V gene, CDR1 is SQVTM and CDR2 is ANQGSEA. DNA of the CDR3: TGCAGCGTTGAGTTAGCGGGAACAACTCTCGAGGAGCAGTTCTTC. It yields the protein CSVELAGTTLEEQFF.

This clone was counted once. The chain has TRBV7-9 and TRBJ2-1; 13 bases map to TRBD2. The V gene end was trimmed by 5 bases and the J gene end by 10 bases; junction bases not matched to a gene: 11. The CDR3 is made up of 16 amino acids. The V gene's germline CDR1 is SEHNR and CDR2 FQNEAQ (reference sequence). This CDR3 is CASSRSSGTSGIEQFF. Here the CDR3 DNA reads TGTGCCAGCAGCCGCAGTTCGGGGACTAGCGGGATAGAGCAGTTCTTC. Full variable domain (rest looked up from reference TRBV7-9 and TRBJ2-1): DTGVSQNPRHKITKRGQNVTFRCDPISEHNRLYWYRQTLGQGPEFLTYFQNEAQLEKSRLLSDRFSAERPKGSFSTLEIQRTEQGDSAMYLCASSRSSGTSGIEQFFGPGTRLTVL.

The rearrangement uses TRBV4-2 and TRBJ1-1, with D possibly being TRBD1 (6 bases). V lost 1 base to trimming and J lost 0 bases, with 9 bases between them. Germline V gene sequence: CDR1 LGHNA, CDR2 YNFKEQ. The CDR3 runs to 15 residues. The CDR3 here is CASSQARQVNTEAFF. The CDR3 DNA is TGTGCCAGCAGCCAAGCCAGACAGGTGAACACTGAAGCTTTCTTT.